Below, 25 T cell receptor beta chains from the same sample are listed, as sequenced in a study of blood T cells in healthy people across ages. Primed by a sample-barcoded 5' primer and a J-beta primer mix, a second PCR proceeded for roughly 7 to 12 cycles. In TCRdb, the 5' RACE reads were re-called with MiXCR into one record per CDR3 protein. Altogether about 670,000 distinct CDR3 sequences are present, approximately 40% being singletons, with the ten largest covering 25% to 35%. Sequenced: blood. Every receptor here comes from a man older than 75 in good health.

This clonotype occurred once. The chain has TRBV27 and TRBJ2-5; D possibly uses TRBD1 or TRBD2 (6 bases each). The closer fit of TRBJ2-7 to the DNA end suggests the J call may be wrong. The CDR3 totals 15 residues. Germline V gene lookup returns CDR1 MNHEY and CDR2 SMNVEV (reference sequence). CDR3 sequence (DNA): TGTGCCAGCAGTTTGAGTCCGGGGGCTATGTACGAGCAGTACTTC. Its protein product is CASSLSPGAMYEQYF.

V gene TRBV7-2 combines with J gene TRBJ2-7; D is unresolved. V was cut by 5 bases and J by 2 bases, with 10 bases left in between. The CDR3 is 13 residues long. Germline lookup yields CDR1 SGHTA and CDR2 FQGNSA. The CDR3 DNA reads TGTGCCAGCAGCCCCCGTGCAGCCTACGAGCAGTACTTC. Amino acid sequence: CASSPRAAYEQYF.

This clonotype occurred a few times. CDR3 DNA: TGTGCCAGCAGCTTAATCTCCCCCTCGGGGCAGTATTTT. Translated: CASSLISPSGQYF. The rearrangement joins TRBV11-3 to TRBJ2-3; D gene unclear. The ends were cut back, 2 bases at V and 11 bases at J, with 14 bases in the middle. Looked up from germline, CDR1 is SGHNT and CDR2 is YENEEA. The CDR3 runs 13 residues.

This clonotype was observed a handful of times. The CDR3 spells CSARGVGDGEQFF. As DNA, the CDR3 is TGCAGTGCTAGAGGGGTAGGGGACGGTGAGCAGTTCTTC. This sequence joins TRBV20-1 and TRBJ2-1; the D gene could be TRBD1 or TRBD2 (5 bases each). The V end was cut by 1 base, the J end by 9 bases, with 13 bases between. Germline CDR1 is DFQATT and CDR2 is SNEGSKA (reference sequence). This CDR3 spans 13 amino acids.

At least ten counts were recorded for this clonotype. The V call is TRBV28, the J call TRBJ2-7; D ambiguous. The CDR3 length is 14 residues. Germline CDR1 and CDR2: MDHEN and SYDVKM. The V end was cut by 10 bases, the J end by 2 bases, with 18 bases between. CDR3 loop: CATENRVLTYEQYF. In DNA form, the CDR3 reads TGTGCCACCGAAAACCGGGTCCTGACCTACGAGCAGTACTTC.

The chain has TRBV15 and TRBJ2-3; D is uncertain. V was cut by 4 bases and J by 2 bases, with 4 bases left in between. The germline V gene has CDR1 LNHNV and CDR2 YYDKDF (reference sequence). The CDR3 sequence is 12 residues long. Here the CDR3 reads CATSKNTDTQYF. In DNA form, the CDR3 reads TGTGCCACCAGCAAAAACACAGATACGCAGTATTTT.

This clonotype came up many times. The chain is built from TRBV30 and TRBJ2-7; D is unclear. CDR3 length: 14 residues. The V gene lost 4 bases and the J gene lost 0 bases, with 13 bases spanning the gap. The germline gives CDR1 GTSNPN, CDR2 SVGIG (reference sequence). The CDR3 reads CAWTARSSSYEQYF. In DNA, the CDR3 is TGTGCCTGGACTGCCCGATCAAGCTCCTACGAGCAGTACTTC.

This clonotype came up many times. The genes are TRBV29-1 and TRBJ1-2; D is undetermined. The V and J ends lost 6 bases and 8 bases respectively, with 22 bases between them. There are 14 residues in the CDR3. Germline V gene sequence: CDR1 SQVTM, CDR2 ANQGSEA. CDR3 protein: CSVQLSRTAYGYTF. DNA for the CDR3: TGCAGCGTCCAACTATCCCGGACCGCGTACGGCTACACCTTC.

The rearrangement joins TRBV3-1 to TRBJ2-1; no firm D call. The CDR3 sequence is 13 residues long. V lost 1 base to trimming and J lost 10 bases, with 11 bases between them. Germline CDR1 LGHDT, CDR2 YNNKEL (reference sequence). Written as DNA, the CDR3 is TGTGCCAGCAGCCAAGCCCCTCAGGCGGAGCAGTTCTTC. Its translation: CASSQAPQAEQFF.

V usage is TRBV27 and J usage is TRBJ2-1, with TRBD2 matching 7 bases. J lost 7 bases, V lost 6 bases, and 9 bases had no gene match. Germline-derived CDR1 and CDR2 are MNHEY and SMNVEV (reference sequence). CDR3 size: 14 residues. Here the CDR3 reads CASRFREVRNEQFF. CDR3 sequence (DNA): TGTGCCAGCAGATTCCGGGAGGTTAGGAATGAGCAGTTCTTC.

This clonotype turned up a few times. The genes are TRBV20-1 and TRBJ1-4, with 9 bases fitting TRBD1. Germline-derived CDR1 and CDR2 are DFQATT and SNEGSKA (reference sequence). The CDR3 runs to 14 residues. Unmatched junction bases numbered 7, after V lost 0 bases and J lost 11 bases. CDR3 coding DNA: TGCAGTGCTAGAGATATACAGGGGGCTGAGAAACTGTTTTTT. Its protein product is CSARDIQGAEKLFF.

The chain uses TRBV5-5 and TRBJ2-5; 7 bases align to TRBD1. Trimming cost V 4 bases and J 9 bases; bases outside gene matches: 6. This CDR3 spans 12 amino acids. Germline assignment: CDR1 SGHKS and CDR2 YYEKEE (reference sequence). As DNA, the CDR3 is TGTGCCAGCAGCGAAACAACAGGGGCCCAGTACTTC. Translation gives CASSETTGAQYF.

The chain uses TRBV6-5 and TRBJ2-5; a possible D gene is TRBD2 (8 bases). V lost 6 bases to trimming and J lost 11 bases, with 22 bases between them. The CDR3 contains 14 residues. Germline-derived CDR1 and CDR2 are MNHEY and SVGAGI. The CDR3 sequence is CASRGRGTSVEQYF. The CDR3 DNA sequence: TGTGCCAGCAGAGGCAGGGGGACTAGTGTTGAGCAGTACTTC.

This sequence joins TRBV6-2 or TRBV6-3 and TRBJ2-7, with D perhaps TRBD1 (5 bases). From germline, CDR1 is MNHEY and CDR2 SVGEGT. The CDR3 has 15 residues. V shed 0 bases and J shed 3 bases, with 12 bases lying between them. CDR3 sequence reads: CASSYSRQHYYEQYF. CDR3 coding DNA: TGTGCCAGCAGTTACTCCCGACAGCACTACTACGAGCAGTACTTC.

The sample holds a few counts of this clonotype. The J gene is TRBJ2-3, the V gene TRBV20-1, with a possible D match to TRBD2 (7 bases). CDR3 size: 18 residues. Trimming pared 3 bases from V and 5 bases from J, leaving 27 bases between. Per germline, CDR1 DFQATT and CDR2 SNEGSKA (reference sequence). The CDR3 coding sequence is TGCAGTGCTAGGGATCCCGGTGGGGGGGGCGGTTGGAGAGATACGCAGTATTTT. This gives the protein CSARDPGGGGGWRDTQYF.

This clonotype was counted a few times. The chain employs TRBV7-2 and TRBJ2-2; 10 bases map to TRBD2. The ends lost 3 bases at V and 3 bases at J; junction bases unmatched: 13. Germline lookup yields CDR1 SGHTA and CDR2 FQGNSA. The CDR3 has 19 residues. The CDR3 is CASSLGTVAGGTHTGELFF. CDR3 nucleotides: TGTGCCAGCAGCTTGGGGACAGTAGCGGGAGGAACGCACACCGGGGAGCTGTTTTTT.

This clonotype was counted a single time. Compared with germline, one end of the junction differs, possibly owing to a read error. The genes are TRBV6-2 or TRBV6-3 and TRBJ1-2; D is undetermined. This CDR3 has 15 residues. Germline V gene data show CDR1 as MNHEY and CDR2 as SVGEGT. CDR3 region: CANSSRASDRYGYTF. Here the CDR3 DNA reads TGTGCCAACAGTTCAAGGGCATCGGACCGCTATGGCTACACCTTC.

V and J are TRBV12-3 or TRBV12-4 and TRBJ2-7; 12 nucleotides align to TRBD2. V lost 3 bases to trimming and J lost 4 bases; unmatched junction nucleotides: 4. The CDR3 extends over 15 amino acids. This CDR3 is CASSFGGLAGYEQYF. CDR3 coding DNA: TGTGCCAGCAGTTTCGGGGGACTAGCGGGTTACGAGCAGTACTTC.

This clonotype was seen a handful of times. The gene calls are TRBV28 and TRBJ1-2, with D perhaps TRBD1 (5 bases). Germline lookup yields CDR1 MDHEN and CDR2 SYDVKM. The length of the CDR3 is 13 residues. Trimming cost V 6 bases and J 4 bases, with 12 bases left between them. The CDR3 sequence is CASSESGVYGYTF. In nucleotides, the CDR3 is TGTGCCAGCAGCGAGTCGGGGGTCTATGGCTACACCTTC.

V usage is TRBV9 and J usage is TRBJ2-1; the D call may be TRBD1 or TRBD2 (5 bases each). Trimming left V 0 bases short and J 4 bases short, with 11 bases between. The germline gives CDR1 SGDLS, CDR2 YYNGEE. This CDR3 has 15 residues. In DNA form, the CDR3 reads TGTGCCAGCAGCGTAGGGGACGTTGCATACAATGAGCAGTTCTTC. Translated: CASSVGDVAYNEQFF.

The chain has TRBV3-1 and TRBJ2-6, with TRBD1 as a possible D gene (5 bases). V lost 2 bases and J lost 0, with 8 bases in between. Germline V gene sequence: CDR1 LGHDT, CDR2 YNNKEL (reference sequence). This CDR3 is 16 amino acids long. CDR3 nucleotide sequence: TGTGCCAGCAGCCAACTAGGGGCCTCTGGGGCCAACGTCCTGACTTTC. Translated, it gives CASSQLGASGANVLTF.

The V gene is TRBV6-1, the J gene TRBJ2-7, with TRBD1 as a possible D gene (6 bases). Per germline, CDR1 MNHNS and CDR2 SASEGT. This CDR3 has 16 residues. With 7 bases removed from V and 6 bases from J, the gap between germline ends came to 25 bases. The CDR3 is CASTPLPGGGMVEQYF. For the CDR3, the DNA is TGTGCCAGCACCCCCTTGCCTGGGGGCGGAATGGTCGAGCAGTACTTC.

The genes are TRBV29-1 and TRBJ2-1; D call uncertain. With 6 bases removed from V and 9 bases from J, the gap between germline ends came to 15 bases. This CDR3 comprises 12 residues. The germline V gene has CDR1 SQVTM and CDR2 ANQGSEA. The CDR3 region is CSVGFHSGEQFF. Written as DNA, the CDR3 is TGCAGCGTCGGGTTCCACTCGGGTGAGCAGTTCTTC.

V gene TRBV10-1 combines with J gene TRBJ2-1; 7 bases are shared with TRBD2. This CDR3 is built from 13 residues. Germline-derived CDR1 and CDR2 are WNHNN and SYGVQD (reference sequence). The ends lost 4 bases at V and 7 bases at J; junction bases unmatched: 4. CDR3 loop: CASSVGAGNEQFF. Written as DNA, the CDR3 is TGCGCCAGCAGTGTTGGAGCGGGGAATGAGCAGTTCTTC.

The chain uses TRBV7-9 and TRBJ2-7, with 7 bases identical to TRBD1. CDR1 is SEHNR and CDR2 is FQNEAQ in the germline V gene (reference sequence). V lost 5 bases and J lost 0; bases outside the gene matches: 4. The CDR3 contains 14 residues. The CDR3 sequence is CASSQGTASYEQYF. CDR3 bases: TGTGCCAGCAGCCAAGGGACAGCCTCCTACGAGCAGTACTTC.